One T cell receptor (beta chain) is described in this entry. Its matching antigen is unknown. Noted time point: late sampling 161 to 241 days after vaccination in a few convalescent patients. Noted treatment: roughly 10-day PBMC culture with coronavirus spike peptide pools or control peptides (ViraFEST assay). Every positive PCR date fell between March and December 2020, earlier than the US Alpha, Beta and Delta variants. PBMCs were cultured at around 2 million per well with around 10 IU/ml IL-2 and around 10 ug/ml peptide pools. At both days 3 and 7, half the medium was replaced with fresh IL-2 medium. The sample belongs to a study of vaccination and CD4 T cells after COVID-19. Study context: In culture, cells were exposed to overlapping spike peptides from SARS-CoV-2, HCoV-NL63, HCoV-OC43 and HCoV-229E.

Trimming left V 1 base short and J 5 bases short, with 18 bases between. The CDR3 runs 17 residues. Germline CDR1 reads DFQATT; CDR2 reads SNEGSKA (reference sequence). At the Johns Hopkins FTIC core, DNA taken from cultured CD4+ T cells was sequenced by way of the Oncomine TCR Beta short-read assay. One entry per CDR3 protein results from TCRdb running MiXCR on the PCR reads. There are 20,000 to 25,000 distinct CDR3 sequences in the sample; about 35% occur only once, and around 9.2% lies in the top ten. The TCR sequence derives from a human donor who had recovered from COVID-19. The source material was CD4+ T cells from blood, cultured in vitro, sampled about 7 months after SARS-CoV-2 vaccination. This chain links TRBV20-1 with TRBJ1-6; D gene unclear. The CDR3 loop reads CSARAYDSDADNSPLHF. The CDR3 DNA is TGCAGTGCTAGAGCGTATGATTCGGATGCCGATAATTCACCCCTCCACTTT.